Listed below are T cell receptor beta chains from one sample, sequenced in a study of CD8+ T cells in alopecia areata. The data were produced by immunoSEQ multiplex PCR, yet TCRdb's version contains in-frame clones alone and is incomplete. The sample carries about 140,000 clones, roughly 61% recorded once. The specimen comprised CD4+ T cells sorted from blood, sampled at week 0. These receptors all come from a human donor with alopecia areata. Each CDR3 is given with its conserved first and last residue. The D gene is left open where the match is weak. A clone size is listed for some rows: how often the clone was seen (once, few, many), or a class if it is expanded.

j_gene: TRBJ1-3; abundance: few; v_gene: TRBV10-3; d_gene: TRBD1; CDR3aa: CAISIQGAAGNTIYF; CDR3nt: TGTGCCATCAGCATCCAGGGGGCGGCTGGAAACACCATATATTTT
j_gene: TRBJ1-1; abundance: .; v_gene: TRBV7-9; d_gene: .; CDR3aa: CASSLASYTEAFF; CDR3nt: TGTGCCAGCAGCTTAGCCAGCTACACTGAAGCTTTCTTT
j_gene: TRBJ2-7; abundance: once; v_gene: TRBV2; d_gene: .; CDR3aa: CASSDNLPEQYF; CDR3nt: TGTGCCAGCAGTGACAACCTCCCCGAGCAGTACTTC
j_gene: TRBJ2-1; abundance: few; v_gene: TRBV4-3; d_gene: .; CDR3aa: CASSQDGGRFYNEQFF; CDR3nt: TGCGCCAGCAGCCAAGATGGGGGGAGATTTTACAATGAGCAGTTCTTC
j_gene: TRBJ2-7; abundance: .; v_gene: TRBV7-2; d_gene: .; CDR3aa: CASSFGDRRAYEQYF; CDR3nt: TGTGCCAGCAGCTTTGGAGACAGGAGGGCCTACGAGCAGTACTTC
j_gene: TRBJ1-1; abundance: few; v_gene: TRBV4-1; d_gene: TRBD1; CDR3aa: CASSQGAGGSNTEAFF; CDR3nt: TGCGCCAGCAGCCAAGGGGCAGGGGGCTCGAACACTGAAGCTTTCTTT
j_gene: TRBJ1-2; abundance: .; v_gene: TRBV27; d_gene: TRBD1; CDR3aa: CASSQRTGQGYTF; CDR3nt: TGTGCCAGCAGTCAACGGACAGGGCAGGGCTACACCTTC
j_gene: TRBJ2-3; abundance: .; v_gene: TRBV4-2; d_gene: TRBD2; CDR3aa: CASSQDQGIAGAGQDPDTQYF; CDR3nt: TGTGCCAGCAGCCAAGATCAAGGTATAGCGGGAGCGGGCCAGGACCCAGATACGCAGTATTTC
j_gene: TRBJ2-2; abundance: .; v_gene: TRBV2; d_gene: TRBD1; CDR3aa: CASTMTGTGNTGELFF; CDR3nt: TGTGCCAGCACCATGACCGGGACAGGGAACACCGGGGAGCTGTTTTTT
j_gene: TRBJ1-1; abundance: .; v_gene: TRBV29-1; d_gene: .; CDR3aa: CSVDGYKGEAFF; CDR3nt: TGCAGCGTTGATGGCTATAAAGGTGAAGCTTTCTTT
j_gene: TRBJ2-7; abundance: .; v_gene: TRBV30; d_gene: .; CDR3aa: CAWSVGGLSYEQYF; CDR3nt: TGTGCCTGGAGTGTCGGCGGCCTATCCTACGAGCAGTACTTC
j_gene: TRBJ1-2; abundance: .; v_gene: TRBV2; d_gene: .; CDR3aa: CAITGRSYGYTF; CDR3nt: TGTGCCATCACGGGGAGGTCCTATGGCTACACCTTC
j_gene: TRBJ2-1; abundance: .; v_gene: TRBV4-1; d_gene: .; CDR3aa: CASSQATGIVSYNEQFF; CDR3nt: TGCGCCAGCAGCCAAGCAACAGGGATTGTCTCCTACAATGAGCAGTTCTTC
j_gene: TRBJ1-1; abundance: .; v_gene: TRBV27; d_gene: .; CDR3aa: CASSLSQGRRAGTEAFF; CDR3nt: TGTGCCAGCAGTTTATCGCAGGGCCGCAGGGCCGGAACTGAAGCTTTCTTT
j_gene: TRBJ2-3; abundance: .; v_gene: TRBV30; d_gene: .; CDR3aa: CAWGQGGDTQYF; CDR3nt: TGTGCCTGGGGGCAAGGGGGAGATACGCAGTATTTT
j_gene: TRBJ2-6; abundance: .; v_gene: TRBV29-1; d_gene: TRBD1; CDR3aa: CSVGQGLSGANVLTF; CDR3nt: TGCAGCGTGGGACAGGGTCTCTCTGGGGCCAACGTCCTGACTTTC
j_gene: TRBJ2-6; abundance: few; v_gene: TRBV7-6; d_gene: .; CDR3aa: CASSLVTGANVLTF; CDR3nt: TGTGCCAGCAGCTTAGTTACTGGGGCCAACGTCCTGACTTTC
j_gene: TRBJ2-5; abundance: .; v_gene: TRBV13; d_gene: .; CDR3aa: CASSRDETQYF; CDR3nt: TGTGCCAGCAGTCGGGATGAGACCCAGTACTTC
j_gene: TRBJ1-5; abundance: .; v_gene: TRBV11-2; d_gene: .; CDR3aa: CASSLVGQPQHF; CDR3nt: TGTGCCAGCAGCTTAGTAGGTCAGCCCCAGCATTTT
j_gene: TRBJ1-2; abundance: .; v_gene: TRBV28; d_gene: TRBD1; CDR3aa: CASSSSDRVEGYTF; CDR3nt: TGTGCCAGCAGTTCCTCCGACAGGGTCGAGGGCTACACCTTC
j_gene: TRBJ2-7; abundance: .; v_gene: TRBV9; d_gene: .; CDR3aa: CASSVQVGYEQYF; CDR3nt: TGTGCCAGCAGCGTCCAGGTGGGCTACGAGCAGTACTTC
j_gene: TRBJ1-2; abundance: .; v_gene: TRBV7-9; d_gene: TRBD1; CDR3aa: CASSLGQGGYGYTF; CDR3nt: TGTGCCAGCAGCCTAGGACAGGGAGGCTATGGCTACACCTTC
j_gene: TRBJ1-2; abundance: .; v_gene: TRBV13; d_gene: .; CDR3aa: CASSFSEWVQNYGYTF; CDR3nt: TGTGCCAGCAGCTTTTCCGAGTGGGTTCAGAACTATGGCTACACCTTC
j_gene: TRBJ2-2; abundance: .; v_gene: TRBV6-5; d_gene: .; CDR3aa: CASRWGQSNTGELFF; CDR3nt: TGTGCCAGCAGATGGGGACAATCAAACACCGGGGAGCTGTTTTTT